A single sample gave rise to the 31 T cell receptor beta chains below, sequenced in a study of memory CD4+ T cells and cytomegalovirus serostatus (dated by TCRdb to between 2018 and 2021). Single viable CD3+CD4+CD8-CD45RO+ cells were sorted as memory CD4+ T cells on a FACSAria II. Library generation was performed with the immunoSEQ multiplex PCR assay. Not all clones reach the TCRdb copy of this immuneACCESS table, which keeps in-frame sequences only. Checked studies attribute under half of the gap to unresolved V genes and leave the rest unexplained. Here the sample has around 26,000 clones; under 85% occur a single time. Under 0.85% of the sample is held by the ten biggest clonotypes. Sample: memory CD4+ T cells from blood. These receptor sequences come from an adult in good health and CMV-seronegative.

The chain uses TRBV19 and TRBJ2-7, with D hard to call. Germline CDR1 is LNHDA and CDR2 is SQIVND (reference sequence). The CDR3 length is 17 residues. The germline V and J ends were trimmed by 6 bases and 0 bases, with 21 bases remaining between them. CDR3 region: CASSPYRSPTISYEQYF. CDR3 sequence (DNA): TGTGCCAGTAGCCCTTACCGGAGTCCTACGATCTCCTACGAGCAGTACTTC.

V is TRBV9 and J is TRBJ2-7; D is possibly TRBD1 (6 bases). The CDR3 extends over 15 amino acids. CDR1 is SGDLS and CDR2 is YYNGEE in the germline V gene. V dropped 5 bases and J dropped 7 bases, with 22 bases sitting between them. The CDR3 here is CASRATGTPQAEQYF. DNA of the CDR3: TGTGCCAGCAGGGCAACCGGGACACCCCAAGCGGAGCAGTACTTC.

The chain couples TRBV6-5 to TRBJ2-7; a weak D match, TRBD2 (5 bases). Germline values: CDR1 MNHEY, CDR2 SVGAGI. This CDR3 region has 15 residues. V was pared by 2 bases and J by 7 bases, with 18 bases between. CDR3 bases: TGTGCCAGCAGTTACCTACGACGGCCGCCGGGAGAGCAGTACTTC. Translating it yields CASSYLRRPPGEQYF.

The chain recombines TRBV4-3 with TRBJ1-6; D remains unclear. Germline assignment: CDR1 LGHNA and CDR2 YSLEER. V lost 0 bases and J lost 11, with 14 bases in between. There are 15 residues in the CDR3. The CDR3 bases are TGCGCCAGCAGCCAAGATCGAAAGGCAACAACACCCCTCCACTTT. This gives the protein CASSQDRKATTPLHF.

The chain recombines TRBV5-4 with TRBJ2-2; TRBD2 matches at 7 bases. Germline values: CDR1 SGHNT, CDR2 YYREEE (reference sequence). The CDR3 is 13 residues long. Trimming at V came to 0 bases and at J to 13 bases, leaving 6 bases not matched to a gene. CDR3 in amino acids: CASSLDGGTGLFF. Here the CDR3 DNA reads TGTGCCAGCAGCTTGGACGGGGGGACGGGGCTGTTTTTT.

This sequence joins TRBV6-1 and TRBJ2-5; no definite D call. Deletions cut 3 bases from V and 5 bases from J, with 7 bases between. The CDR3 contains 12 residues. Germline values: CDR1 MNHNS, CDR2 SASEGT. In DNA form, the CDR3 reads TGTGCCAGCAGTGAGAGTGGGGAGACCCAGTACTTC. Amino acid sequence: CASSESGETQYF.

This clone was seen a single time. The chain joins TRBV11-1 to TRBJ2-6; D is perhaps TRBD2 (5 bases). The CDR3 is 16 amino acids. Trimming removed 1 base from V and 1 base from J, with 8 bases in between. CDR1 is SGHAT, CDR2 FQDESV, per germline (reference sequence). The CDR3 reads CASSLVPGSGANVLTF. DNA of the CDR3: TGTGCCAGCAGCTTAGTTCCGGGATCTGGGGCCAACGTCCTGACTTTC.

The chain links TRBV5-1 to TRBJ2-5, with TRBD1 matching over 7 bases. From germline, CDR1 is SGHRS and CDR2 YFSETQ. The length of the CDR3 is 14 residues. V lost 7 bases to trimming and J lost 5 bases; unmatched junction nucleotides: 11. CDR3 DNA: TGCGCCAGCGGACAGGTTGCGCTGGCGGAGACCCAGTACTTC. Protein: CASGQVALAETQYF. The variable domain in full, with the rest retrieved from reference TRBV5-1 and TRBJ2-5, is KAGVTQTPRYLIKTRGQQVTLSCSPISGHRSVSWYQQTPGQGLQFLFEYFSETQRNKGNFPGRFSGRQFSNSRSEMNVSTLELGDSALYLCASGQVALAETQYFGPGTRLLVL.

The chain employs TRBV30 and TRBJ2-1; 10 nucleotides match TRBD2. The ends lost 5 bases at V and 4 bases at J; junction bases unmatched: 5. The CDR3 consists of 14 residues. Germline CDR1 reads GTSNPN; CDR2 reads SVGIG (reference sequence). The chain's CDR3 is CAWEAGGPYNEQFF. The CDR3 coding sequence is TGTGCCTGGGAAGCGGGGGGGCCTTACAATGAGCAGTTCTTC.

The genes are TRBV11-3 and TRBJ2-2; D is uncertain. The CDR3 has 14 residues. V shed 6 bases and J shed 2 bases, with 10 bases lying between them. Germline V CDR1 and CDR2: SGHNT, YENEEA. The CDR3 region is CASRARPNTGELFF. The CDR3 DNA reads TGTGCCAGCAGGGCCAGACCTAACACCGGGGAGCTGTTTTTT.

The chain recombines TRBV4-3 with TRBJ1-2; maybe TRBD1 (5 bases). This CDR3 comprises 16 residues. The V gene's germline CDR1 is LGHNA and CDR2 YSLEER. Trimming left V 0 bases short and J 0 bases short, with 11 bases between. The CDR3 sequence is CASSQDWGRANYGYTF. The CDR3, as DNA: TGCGCCAGCAGCCAAGATTGGGGGAGGGCTAACTATGGCTACACCTTC.

The chain carries TRBV7-9 and TRBJ2-5; no clear D. V lost 5 bases and J 4 bases, leaving 5 bases between the germline ends. Germline CDR1 is SEHNR and CDR2 is FQNEAQ (reference sequence). This CDR3 region has 11 residues. Written as DNA, the CDR3 is TGTGCCAGCAGCCCAGCAGAGACCCAGTACTTC. Its translation is CASSPAETQYF.

The V and J genes are TRBV11-2 and TRBJ2-3; D ambiguous. In germline, CDR1 is SGHAT, CDR2 FQNNGV. V was trimmed by 3 bases and J by 0 bases, leaving 13 bases between them. The CDR3 length is 16 residues. CDR3 nucleotide sequence: TGTGCCAGCAGCTTCGGGCGGATCGAAAGCACAGATACGCAGTATTTT. This codes for CASSFGRIESTDTQYF.

Notes on this clone: One junction end does not reproduce the germline sequence, and a read error may be involved. CDR3 nucleotide sequence: TGTGCCAGCAGTCCGAGACAGGGGAGCACAAATACGCAGTATTTT. As protein: CASSPRQGSTNTQYF. V usage is TRBV27 and J usage is TRBJ2-3, with 8 bases aligning to TRBD1. The V gene's germline CDR1 is MNHEY and CDR2 SMNVEV (reference sequence). This CDR3 region has 15 residues.

This clone appeared a single time. This sequence joins TRBV6-5 and TRBJ2-2; D not certain. CDR3 length: 14 amino acids. Germline V gene lookup returns CDR1 MNHEY and CDR2 SVGAGI. V lost 2 bases and J 0 bases, leaving 4 bases between the germline ends. CDR3 sequence (DNA): TGTGCCAGCAGTTACCATGCGAACACCGGGGAGCTGTTTTTT. This encodes CASSYHANTGELFF.

This clone was detected only once. This rearrangement joins TRBV6-1 to TRBJ2-5; D might be TRBD1 (7 bases). The CDR3 is 15 residues long. CDR1 MNHNS and CDR2 SASEGT come from the germline V gene. Trimming pared 5 bases from V and 5 bases from J, leaving 18 bases between. The CDR3 protein is CASSPTAGGTETQYF. The CDR3 region has the DNA TGTGCCAGCAGTCCCACCGCAGGGGGGACGGAGACCCAGTACTTC.

The gene calls are TRBV27 and TRBJ2-1, with D possibly TRBD1 on 5 matching bases. Trimming took off 5 bases at V and 8 bases at J, with 16 bases between the two ends. Per germline, CDR1 MNHEY and CDR2 SMNVEV (reference sequence). The CDR3 runs to 14 residues. In DNA, the CDR3 is TGTGCCAGCAGTCTCAGCCCGCCAGGGCATGAGCAGTTCTTC. This sequence encodes CASSLSPPGHEQFF.

This clone was seen only once. The chain links TRBV7-9 to TRBJ1-6; 8 positions agree with TRBD1. In germline, CDR1 is SEHNR, CDR2 FQNEAQ (reference sequence). The V gene end was trimmed by 2 bases and the J gene end by 2 bases; junction bases not matched to a gene: 2. This CDR3 spans 16 amino acids. The DNA for the CDR3 is TGTGCCAGCAGCTTATCAGGGGGCGCCTATAATTCACCCCTCCACTTT. This translates into CASSLSGGAYNSPLHF.

The genes are TRBV6-1 and TRBJ1-5, with D unclear. The CDR3 is 13 amino acids. Germline loops: CDR1 MNHNS, CDR2 SASEGT. V lost 4 bases and J 5 bases, leaving 9 bases between the germline ends. For the CDR3, the DNA is TGTGCCAGCAGTGGACTTACAGATCAGCCCCAGCATTTT. Protein product: CASSGLTDQPQHF.

The chain has TRBV7-2 and TRBJ1-2; 12 nucleotides line up with TRBD1. Unmatched junction bases numbered 18, after V lost 6 bases and J lost 4 bases. The CDR3 sequence is 19 residues long. Germline V lookup: CDR1 SGHTA, CDR2 FQGNSA. CDR3 protein: CASRTASRDRGPSPYGYTF. The CDR3 bases are TGTGCCAGCAGGACAGCCTCCCGGGACAGGGGGCCCTCCCCCTATGGCTACACCTTC.

V usage is TRBV10-1 and J usage is TRBJ1-1, with D possibly being TRBD1 (5 bases). The CDR3 consists of 14 residues. V lost 6 bases, J lost 2 bases, and 13 bases lay in between. Looked up from germline, CDR1 is WNHNN and CDR2 is SYGVQD (reference sequence). The CDR3 is CASRPGTVNTEAFF. In nucleotides, the CDR3 is TGCGCCAGCAGGCCCGGGACTGTCAACACTGAAGCTTTCTTT.

The chain recombines TRBV5-1 with TRBJ2-3; D possibly corresponds to TRBD2 (6 bases). V was cut by 0 bases and J by 4 bases, with 24 bases left in between. The CDR3 length is 19 residues. In germline, CDR1 is SGHRS, CDR2 YFSETQ. CDR3 DNA sequence: TGCGCCAGCAGCTTGGGGCTAGCGCAAAATGGGATCGTCGCAGATACGCAGTATTTT. This encodes CASSLGLAQNGIVADTQYF.

This chain links TRBV5-6 with TRBJ1-5; TRBD1 might be the D (6 bases). The germline gives CDR1 SGHDT, CDR2 YYEEEE. Trimming stripped 0 bases from V and 2 bases from J, with 12 bases between. The CDR3 is 16 residues long. Here the CDR3 reads CASSLATGIGNQPQHF. CDR3 DNA: TGTGCCAGCAGCTTGGCCACAGGGATTGGCAATCAGCCCCAGCATTTT.

The chain has TRBV5-1 and TRBJ2-4, with TRBD2 matching 8 bases. CDR3 length: 14 residues. Germline values: CDR1 SGHRS, CDR2 YFSETQ. J lost 7 bases, V lost 4 bases, and 7 bases had no gene match. The CDR3, as DNA: TGCGCCAGCAGCCAGGCCGGGGGGGCTAACATTCAGTACTTC. Protein product: CASSQAGGANIQYF.

This chain links TRBV18 with TRBJ2-7; TRBD1 agrees at 8 bases. V lost 5 bases, J lost 3 bases, and 6 bases stayed unmatched. The CDR3 totals 14 residues. Germline loops: CDR1 KGHSH, CDR2 LQKENI. The CDR3 is CASSGDRGNYEQYF. The CDR3 nucleotides read TGTGCCAGCTCAGGAGACAGGGGAAACTACGAGCAGTACTTC.

The chain couples TRBV30 to TRBJ1-6; D may be TRBD1 (5 bases). The CDR3 has 14 residues. Trimming pared 0 bases from V and 8 bases from J, leaving 11 bases between. Germline V CDR1 and CDR2: GTSNPN, SVGIG (reference sequence). In DNA form, the CDR3 reads TGTGCCTGGAGTGTAGGCAGGGATTATTCACCCCTCCACTTT. Residues: CAWSVGRDYSPLHF.

V is TRBV6-1 and J is TRBJ1-2; 8 bases line up with TRBD1. The CDR3 is 13 amino acids. Germline V CDR1 and CDR2: MNHNS, SASEGT. Germline trimming cut 7 bases from V and 6 bases from J; bases unmatched to any gene: 7. The DNA of the CDR3 is TGTGCCAGCAACATGGACAGGGTGGATGGCTACACCTTC. It translates to CASNMDRVDGYTF.

V gene TRBV11-2 combines with J gene TRBJ2-3; 11 nucleotides align to TRBD2. The CDR3 extends over 18 amino acids. Germline trimming cut 0 bases from V and 5 bases from J; bases unmatched to any gene: 10. Germline V lookup: CDR1 SGHAT, CDR2 FQNNGV. The CDR3 is CASSLDRTSGGVQDTQYF. The CDR3 region has the DNA TGTGCCAGCAGCTTAGATCGTACTAGCGGGGGAGTTCAAGATACGCAGTATTTT.

The rearrangement links TRBV30 to TRBJ1-6; the match to TRBD1 covers 7 bases. The V and J ends lost 4 bases and 4 bases, in that order; junction bases with no gene match: 7. Germline assignment: CDR1 GTSNPN and CDR2 SVGIG (reference sequence). The CDR3 runs 15 residues. CDR3 nucleotide sequence: TGTGCCTGGACCCTCTCGACAGGGTATAATTCACCCCTCCACTTT. It encodes CAWTLSTGYNSPLHF.

V gene TRBV5-5 combines with J gene TRBJ1-2, with D unclear. V shed 0 bases and J shed 4 bases, with 19 bases lying between them. CDR3 size: 17 residues. The germline gives CDR1 SGHKS, CDR2 YYEKEE (reference sequence). The CDR3 DNA sequence: TGTGCCAGCAGCTTGGGGACCACGGCCAGGCTGGGCTATGGCTACACCTTC. It yields the protein CASSLGTTARLGYGYTF.

The V gene is TRBV7-8, the J gene TRBJ1-2; weak D call: TRBD1 (6 bases). This CDR3 spans 15 amino acids. Germline CDR1 is SGHVS and CDR2 is FQNEAQ. V dropped 5 bases and J dropped 2 bases, with 15 bases sitting between them. The CDR3 loop is CASSPHRVSNYGYTF. The CDR3 coding sequence is TGTGCCAGCAGCCCCCACAGGGTGTCAAACTATGGCTACACCTTC.